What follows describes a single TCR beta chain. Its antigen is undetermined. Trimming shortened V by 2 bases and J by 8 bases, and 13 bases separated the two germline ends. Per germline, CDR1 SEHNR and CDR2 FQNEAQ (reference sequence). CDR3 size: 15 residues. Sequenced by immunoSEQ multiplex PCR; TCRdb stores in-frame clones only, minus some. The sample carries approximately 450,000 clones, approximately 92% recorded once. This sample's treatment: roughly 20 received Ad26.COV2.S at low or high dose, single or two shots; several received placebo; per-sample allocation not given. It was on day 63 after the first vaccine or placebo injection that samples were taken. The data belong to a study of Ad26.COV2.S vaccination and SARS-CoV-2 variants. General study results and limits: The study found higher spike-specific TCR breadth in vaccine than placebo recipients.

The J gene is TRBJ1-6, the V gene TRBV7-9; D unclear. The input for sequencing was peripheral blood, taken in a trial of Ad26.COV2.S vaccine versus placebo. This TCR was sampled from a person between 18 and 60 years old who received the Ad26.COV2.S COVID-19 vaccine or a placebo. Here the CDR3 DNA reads TGTGCCAGCAGCTTACTTTCAGGCTTCGATTCACCCCTCCACTTT. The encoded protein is CASSLLSGFDSPLHF.